These 5 T cell receptor beta chains originate from one sample sequenced in a study of monozygotic twins with inflammatory bowel disease. For each CDR3 protein, TCRdb gives one entry from its re-call of the 5' RACE reads, without DNA. Its table lists a few hundred thousand distinct CDR3 sequences. Sequencing was done on a sample of blood. The receptors here all came from a human donor with ulcerative colitis or Crohn's disease, or a healthy co-twin of an affected twin (not recorded which).

The rearrangement joins TRBV6-2 or TRBV6-3 to TRBJ1-1; the D call of TRBD1 rests on TCRdb alone, since no DNA is present to check it. The CDR3 length is 17 residues. In germline, CDR1 is MNHEY, CDR2 SVGEGT. CDR3 residues: CASGRGGRGKSHPEAFF.

The chain employs TRBV6-4 and TRBJ2-5; TCRdb lists TRBD1, though no DNA is available to test this call. Germline V gene lookup returns CDR1 MRHNA and CDR2 SNTAGT. This CDR3 has 13 residues. Here the CDR3 reads CASIPPGQETQHF.

The J gene is TRBJ2-5, the V gene TRBV4-1; TCRdb gives TRBD2 as the D gene, but with no DNA this cannot be confirmed. Germline values: CDR1 MGHRA, CDR2 YSYEKL. The CDR3 runs to 17 residues. The CDR3 is CASSQDYSSGAQETQYF.

V is TRBV5-1 and J is TRBJ2-1. Germline lookup yields CDR1 SGHRS and CDR2 YFSETQ. There are 13 residues in the CDR3. CDR3 sequence: CASSLTSRIEQFF.

V is TRBV4-3 and J is TRBJ2-3; TCRdb reports TRBD1, a call that lacks DNA to check it against. The germline V gene has CDR1 LGHNA and CDR2 YSLEER. This CDR3 has 18 amino acids. The CDR3 protein is CASSQDPRRGDGTDTQYF.